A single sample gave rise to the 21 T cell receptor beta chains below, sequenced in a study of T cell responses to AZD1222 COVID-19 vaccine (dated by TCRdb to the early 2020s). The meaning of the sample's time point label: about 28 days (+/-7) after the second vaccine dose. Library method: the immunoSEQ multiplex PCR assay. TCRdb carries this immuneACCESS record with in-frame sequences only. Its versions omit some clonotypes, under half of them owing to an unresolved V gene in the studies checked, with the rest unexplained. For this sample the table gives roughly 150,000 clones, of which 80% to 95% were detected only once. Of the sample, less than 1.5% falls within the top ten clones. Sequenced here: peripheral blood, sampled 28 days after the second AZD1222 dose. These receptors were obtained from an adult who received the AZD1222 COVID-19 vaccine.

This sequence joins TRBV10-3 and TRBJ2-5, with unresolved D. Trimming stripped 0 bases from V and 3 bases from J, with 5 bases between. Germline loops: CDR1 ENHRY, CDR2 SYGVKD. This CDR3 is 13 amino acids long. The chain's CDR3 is CAISESGKETQYF. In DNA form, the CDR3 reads TGTGCCATCAGTGAGTCAGGGAAAGAGACCCAGTACTTC.

CDR3: CATSDHGQANTGELFF. The CDR3 nucleotides read TGTGCCACCAGTGACCACGGACAAGCGAACACCGGGGAGCTGTTTTTT. The rearrangement links TRBV24-1 to TRBJ2-2, with D maybe TRBD1 (5 bases). CDR3 length: 16 residues. Germline values: CDR1 KGHDR, CDR2 SFDVKD. Trimming took off 4 bases at V and 0 bases at J, with 11 bases between the two ends.

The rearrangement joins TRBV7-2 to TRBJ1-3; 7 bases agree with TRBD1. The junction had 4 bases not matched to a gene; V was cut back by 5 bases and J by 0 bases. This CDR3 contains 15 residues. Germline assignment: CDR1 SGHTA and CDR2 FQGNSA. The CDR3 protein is CASSLTGSSGNTIYF. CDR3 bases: TGTGCCAGCAGCCTGACAGGGAGCTCTGGAAACACCATATATTTT.

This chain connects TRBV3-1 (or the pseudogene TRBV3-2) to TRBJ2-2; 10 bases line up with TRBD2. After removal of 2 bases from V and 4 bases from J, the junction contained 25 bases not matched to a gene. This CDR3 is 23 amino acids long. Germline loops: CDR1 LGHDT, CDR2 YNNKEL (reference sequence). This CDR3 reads CASSQLSASGGAAPLSPTGELFF. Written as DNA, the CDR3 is TGTGCCAGCAGCCAACTCTCGGCTAGCGGGGGCGCCGCACCACTTTCGCCCACCGGGGAGCTGTTTTTT.

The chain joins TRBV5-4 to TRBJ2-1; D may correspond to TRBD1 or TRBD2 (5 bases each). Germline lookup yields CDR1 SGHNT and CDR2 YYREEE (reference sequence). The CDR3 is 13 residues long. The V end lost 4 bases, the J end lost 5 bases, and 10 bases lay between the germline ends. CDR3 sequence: CASSEGRNNEQFF. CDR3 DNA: TGTGCCAGCAGCGAGGGACGGAACAATGAGCAGTTCTTC.

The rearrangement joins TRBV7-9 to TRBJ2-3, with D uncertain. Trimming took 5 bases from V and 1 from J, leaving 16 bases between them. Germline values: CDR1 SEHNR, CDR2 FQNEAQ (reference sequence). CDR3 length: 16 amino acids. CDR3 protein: CASSLGPTTGTDTQYF. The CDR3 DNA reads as TGTGCCAGCAGCCTAGGACCAACAACAGGCACAGATACGCAGTATTTT.

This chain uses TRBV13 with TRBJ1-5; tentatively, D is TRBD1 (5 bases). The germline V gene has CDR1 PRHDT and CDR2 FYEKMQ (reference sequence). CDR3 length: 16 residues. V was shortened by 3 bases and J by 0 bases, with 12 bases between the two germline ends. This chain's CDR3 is CASSFRGGGSNQPQHF. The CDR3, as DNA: TGTGCCAGCAGCTTCCGAGGCGGGGGTAGCAATCAGCCCCAGCATTTT.

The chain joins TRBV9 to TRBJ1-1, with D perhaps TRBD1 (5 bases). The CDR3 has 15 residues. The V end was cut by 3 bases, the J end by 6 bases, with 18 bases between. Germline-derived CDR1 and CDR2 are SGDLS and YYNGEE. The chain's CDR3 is CASSEVGGVGAEAFF. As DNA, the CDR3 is TGTGCCAGCAGCGAGGTCGGGGGAGTGGGGGCTGAAGCTTTCTTT.

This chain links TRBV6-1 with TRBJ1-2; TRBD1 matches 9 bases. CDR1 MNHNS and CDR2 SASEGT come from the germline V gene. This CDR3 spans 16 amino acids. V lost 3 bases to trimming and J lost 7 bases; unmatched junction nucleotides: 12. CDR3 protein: CASSDLGQGSSSGYTF. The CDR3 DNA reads TGTGCCAGCAGTGATTTGGGACAGGGATCTTCTAGTGGCTACACCTTC.

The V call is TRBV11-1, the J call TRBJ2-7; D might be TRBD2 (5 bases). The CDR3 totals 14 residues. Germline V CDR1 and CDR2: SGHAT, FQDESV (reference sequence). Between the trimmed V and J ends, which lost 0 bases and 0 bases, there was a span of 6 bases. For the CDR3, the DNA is TGTGCCAGCAGCTTAGCGGGGAGCTCCTACGAGCAGTACTTC. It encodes CASSLAGSSYEQYF.

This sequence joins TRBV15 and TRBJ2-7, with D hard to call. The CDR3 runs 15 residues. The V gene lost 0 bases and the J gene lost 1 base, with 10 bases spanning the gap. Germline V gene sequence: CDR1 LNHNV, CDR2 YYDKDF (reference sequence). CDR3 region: CATSREFQTSYEQYF. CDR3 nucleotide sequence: TGTGCCACCAGCAGAGAATTTCAGACTTCCTACGAGCAGTACTTC.

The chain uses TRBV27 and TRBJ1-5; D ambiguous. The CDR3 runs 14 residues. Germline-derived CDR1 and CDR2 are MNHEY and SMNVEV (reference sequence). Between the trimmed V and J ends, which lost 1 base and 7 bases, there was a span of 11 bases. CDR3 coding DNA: TGTGCCAGCAGTTTATTAGGCCCGAGACAGCCCCAGCATTTT. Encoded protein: CASSLLGPRQPQHF.

CDR3 DNA: TGTGCCAGCCGCCGATATACTAGCGGGGGTGTAGGTGAGCAGTTCTTC. Protein sequence: CASRRYTSGGVGEQFF. The chain carries TRBV2 and TRBJ2-1, with 11 positions matching TRBD2. CDR3 length equals 16 residues. The V gene end was trimmed by 8 bases and the J gene end by 9 bases; junction bases not matched to a gene: 15. Germline CDR1 SNHLY, CDR2 FYNNEI.

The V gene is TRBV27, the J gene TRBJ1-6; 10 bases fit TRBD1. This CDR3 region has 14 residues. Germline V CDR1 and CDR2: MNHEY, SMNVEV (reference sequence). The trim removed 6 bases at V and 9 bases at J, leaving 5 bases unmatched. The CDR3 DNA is TGTGCCAGCAGAGACAGGGGGCACAGTTCACCCCTCCACTTT. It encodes CASRDRGHSSPLHF.

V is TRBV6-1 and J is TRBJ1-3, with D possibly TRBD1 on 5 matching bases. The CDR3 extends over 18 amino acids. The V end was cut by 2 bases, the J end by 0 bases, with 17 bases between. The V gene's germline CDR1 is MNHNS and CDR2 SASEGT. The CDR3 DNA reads TGTGCCAGCAGTGAATGGGCAGGCCGGGGGGACTCTGGAAACACCATATATTTT. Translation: CASSEWAGRGDSGNTIYF.

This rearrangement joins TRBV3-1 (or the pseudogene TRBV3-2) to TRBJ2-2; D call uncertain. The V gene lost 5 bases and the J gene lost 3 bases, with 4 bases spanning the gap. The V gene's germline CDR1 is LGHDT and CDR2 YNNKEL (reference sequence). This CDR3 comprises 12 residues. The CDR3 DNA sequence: TGTGCCAGCAGCAGGTACACCGGGGAGCTGTTTTTT. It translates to CASSRYTGELFF.

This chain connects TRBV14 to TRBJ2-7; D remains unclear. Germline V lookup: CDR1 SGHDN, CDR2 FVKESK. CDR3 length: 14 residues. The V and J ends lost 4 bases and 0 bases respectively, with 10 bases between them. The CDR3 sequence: CASSLLRSSYEQYF. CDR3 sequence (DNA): TGTGCCAGCAGCCTTTTGAGGAGCTCCTACGAGCAGTACTTC.

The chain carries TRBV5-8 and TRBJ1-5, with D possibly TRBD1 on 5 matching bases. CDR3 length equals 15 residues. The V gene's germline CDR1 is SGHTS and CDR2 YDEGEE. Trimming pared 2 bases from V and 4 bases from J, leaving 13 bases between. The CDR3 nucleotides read TGTGCCAGCAGCTTAAGGCCAGGGCTAAATCAGCCCCAGCATTTT. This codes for CASSLRPGLNQPQHF. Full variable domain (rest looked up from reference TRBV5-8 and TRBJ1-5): EAGVTQSPTHLIKTRGQQATLRCSPISGHTSVYWYQQALGLGLQFLLWYDEGEERNRGNFPPRFSGRQFPNYSSELNVNALELEDSALYLCASSLRPGLNQPQHFGDGTRLSIL.

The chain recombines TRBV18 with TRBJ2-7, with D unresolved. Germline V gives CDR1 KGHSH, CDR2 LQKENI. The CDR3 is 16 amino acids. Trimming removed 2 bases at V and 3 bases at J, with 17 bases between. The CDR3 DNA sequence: TGTGCCAGCTCACCAGGGTCGGCCCAGCCCATCTACGAGCAGTACTTC. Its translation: CASSPGSAQPIYEQYF.

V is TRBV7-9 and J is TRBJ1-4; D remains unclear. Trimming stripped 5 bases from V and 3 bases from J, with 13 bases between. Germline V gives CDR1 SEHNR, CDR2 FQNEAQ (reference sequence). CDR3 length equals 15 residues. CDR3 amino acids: CASSPNRMPNEKLFF. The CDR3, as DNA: TGTGCCAGCAGCCCTAACCGCATGCCTAATGAAAAACTGTTTTTT.

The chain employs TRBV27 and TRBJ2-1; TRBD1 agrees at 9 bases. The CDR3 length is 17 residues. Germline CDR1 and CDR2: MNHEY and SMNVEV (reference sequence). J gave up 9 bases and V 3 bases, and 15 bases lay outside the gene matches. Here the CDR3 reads CASSLGTGWASAGEQFF. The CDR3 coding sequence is TGTGCCAGCAGTTTGGGGACAGGGTGGGCTTCAGCCGGTGAGCAGTTCTTC.